This is a list of T cell receptor beta chains from one sample in a study of PD-1 blockade in classical Hodgkin lymphoma. The protocol was immunoSEQ multiplex PCR, while the TCRdb copy is restricted to in-frame clones and leaves out a portion. This sample has fewer than 20,000 clones, with just under 85% found just once. What was sequenced was peripheral blood mononuclear cells (PBMCs). These receptors originate from a human donor with classical Hodgkin lymphoma. The CDR3 runs from the conserved cysteine through the conserved F or W. Fields, in order: J gene, D gene, V gene, clone size, CDR3 protein, CDR3 DNA. A D gene is named only where the DNA matches it firmly. Where a row states a size, it is once, few, many or the class of an expanded clone; other rows omit it.

j_call: TRBJ1-5
d_call: TRBD1
v_call: TRBV4-2
clone_size: -
cdr3_aa: CASSQDLDRGVYQPQHF
cdr3_nt: TGTGCCAGCAGCCAAGATCTTGACAGGGGAGTGTATCAGCCCCAGCATTTT

j_call: TRBJ2-3
d_call: TRBD2
v_call: TRBV28
clone_size: -
cdr3_aa: CASSHRLAVPDTQYF
cdr3_nt: TGTGCCAGCAGCCACCGACTAGCGGTCCCAGATACGCAGTATTTT

j_call: TRBJ1-5
d_call: -
v_call: TRBV19
clone_size: -
cdr3_aa: CASSSPGNQPQHF
cdr3_nt: TGTGCCAGTAGTTCCCCAGGGAATCAGCCCCAGCATTTT

j_call: TRBJ2-7
d_call: TRBD1
v_call: TRBV28
clone_size: -
cdr3_aa: CASSLEDRVVGEQYF
cdr3_nt: TGTGCCAGCAGTTTAGAGGACAGGGTAGTCGGCGAGCAGTACTTC

j_call: TRBJ1-2
d_call: -
v_call: TRBV23-1
clone_size: -
cdr3_aa: CASSQPTPRVNHYGYTF
cdr3_nt: TGCGCCAGCAGTCAGCCCACCCCCCGGGTGAATCACTATGGCTACACCTTC

j_call: TRBJ1-2
d_call: TRBD1
v_call: TRBV2
clone_size: -
cdr3_aa: CASRGDRLYGYTF
cdr3_nt: TGTGCCAGCAGGGGGGACAGGCTGTATGGCTACACCTTC

j_call: TRBJ2-1
d_call: TRBD2
v_call: TRBV2
clone_size: -
cdr3_aa: CASSQGLAAYNEQFF
cdr3_nt: TGTGCCAGCTCTCAGGGACTAGCGGCATACAATGAGCAGTTCTTC

j_call: TRBJ1-4
d_call: TRBD1
v_call: TRBV7-9
clone_size: -
cdr3_aa: CASSLGQGAKLFF
cdr3_nt: TGTGCCAGCAGCTTGGGGCAGGGGGCAAAACTGTTTTTT

j_call: TRBJ2-3
d_call: -
v_call: TRBV5-4
clone_size: few
cdr3_aa: CASSLGLTKISTDTQYF
cdr3_nt: TGTGCCAGCAGCTTAGGACTAACTAAGATCAGCACAGATACGCAGTATTTT

j_call: TRBJ1-5
d_call: -
v_call: TRBV27
clone_size: -
cdr3_aa: CASSLWGGQPQHF
cdr3_nt: TGTGCCAGCAGTTTATGGGGAGGCCAGCCCCAGCATTTT

j_call: TRBJ1-1
d_call: TRBD1
v_call: TRBV25-1
clone_size: -
cdr3_aa: CASSAAGTVRALEAFF
cdr3_nt: TGTGCCAGCAGTGCTGCCGGGACAGTAAGAGCCCTTGAAGCTTTCTTT

j_call: TRBJ2-7
d_call: -
v_call: TRBV19
clone_size: -
cdr3_aa: CASSIVGSGSYEQYF
cdr3_nt: TGTGCCAGTAGTATAGTAGGGTCAGGGTCCTACGAGCAGTACTTC

j_call: TRBJ1-1
d_call: -
v_call: TRBV10-3
clone_size: -
cdr3_aa: CAISGRDTEAFF
cdr3_nt: TGTGCCATCAGTGGCAGGGACACTGAAGCTTTCTTT

j_call: TRBJ2-7
d_call: -
v_call: TRBV25-1
clone_size: -
cdr3_aa: CASSVAGSVEQYF
cdr3_nt: TGTGCCAGCAGTGTTGCGGGGTCGGTCGAGCAGTACTTC

j_call: TRBJ1-5
d_call: -
v_call: TRBV10-2
clone_size: -
cdr3_aa: CASSESTRALPQPQHF
cdr3_nt: TGCGCCAGCAGTGAGTCGACCAGGGCTCTCCCTCAGCCCCAGCATTTT

j_call: TRBJ2-3
d_call: -
v_call: TRBV2
clone_size: -
cdr3_aa: CASSVRGPGGPQYF
cdr3_nt: TGTGCCAGCAGTGTCCGGGGCCCCGGGGGGCCGCAGTATTTT

j_call: TRBJ2-2
d_call: -
v_call: TRBV21-1
clone_size: once
cdr3_aa: CASSKDLNTGELFF
cdr3_nt: TGTGCCAGCAGCAAGGACCTGAACACCGGGGAGCTGTTTTTT

j_call: TRBJ2-5
d_call: -
v_call: TRBV7-6
clone_size: -
cdr3_aa: CASSSQTGEGETQYF
cdr3_nt: TGTGCCAGCAGCTCTCAGACAGGGGAGGGAGAGACCCAGTACTTC

j_call: TRBJ2-2
d_call: -
v_call: TRBV5-1
clone_size: few
cdr3_aa: CASSLRSRGALNTGELFF
cdr3_nt: TGCGCCAGCAGCTTACGGAGCCGCGGGGCGCTTAACACCGGGGAGCTGTTTTTT

j_call: TRBJ2-5
d_call: TRBD1
v_call: TRBV6-4
clone_size: few
cdr3_aa: CASSDMGTGGFSETQYF
cdr3_nt: TGTGCCAGCAGTGACATGGGGACAGGGGGCTTTTCGGAGACCCAGTACTTC

j_call: TRBJ2-2
d_call: TRBD1
v_call: TRBV28
clone_size: once
cdr3_aa: CASRRQGGTGELFF
cdr3_nt: TGTGCCAGCAGACGACAGGGGGGCACCGGGGAGCTGTTTTTT

j_call: TRBJ2-2
d_call: -
v_call: TRBV5-1
clone_size: -
cdr3_aa: CASSLVGDVGELFF
cdr3_nt: TGCGCCAGCAGCTTGGTGGGGGACGTCGGGGAGCTGTTTTTT

j_call: TRBJ1-1
d_call: -
v_call: TRBV7-2
clone_size: -
cdr3_aa: CASTDGVGDTEAFF
cdr3_nt: TGTGCCAGCACAGATGGGGTTGGGGACACTGAAGCTTTCTTT

j_call: TRBJ2-7
d_call: -
v_call: TRBV2
clone_size: -
cdr3_aa: CASSDRAWYTYEQYF
cdr3_nt: TGTGCCAGCAGTGACAGGGCGTGGTACACCTACGAGCAGTACTTC

j_call: TRBJ2-3
d_call: -
v_call: TRBV7-2
clone_size: -
cdr3_aa: CASSRRQDGDTQYF
cdr3_nt: TGTGCCAGCAGCCGTCGACAGGACGGGGATACGCAGTATTTT

j_call: TRBJ1-2
d_call: -
v_call: TRBV21-1
clone_size: few
cdr3_aa: CASKLHLNRGGGYTF
cdr3_nt: TGTGCCAGCAAATTGCACCTAAACAGGGGCGGGGGCTACACCTTC

j_call: TRBJ2-2
d_call: -
v_call: TRBV5-6
clone_size: once
cdr3_aa: CASGSDVGGELFF
cdr3_nt: TGTGCCAGCGGATCAGACGTTGGCGGGGAGCTGTTTTTT

j_call: TRBJ1-2
d_call: TRBD1
v_call: TRBV6-1
clone_size: -
cdr3_aa: CASRYRGRHYGYTF
cdr3_nt: TGTGCCAGCAGGTACAGGGGGCGCCACTATGGCTACACCTTC

j_call: TRBJ2-6
d_call: -
v_call: TRBV9
clone_size: -
cdr3_aa: CASSVGAANSGANVLTF
cdr3_nt: TGTGCCAGCAGCGTAGGGGCAGCGAACTCTGGGGCCAACGTCCTGACTTTC

j_call: TRBJ2-5
d_call: -
v_call: TRBV7-6
clone_size: -
cdr3_aa: CASSLVGETQYF
cdr3_nt: TGTGCCAGCAGCTTAGTAGGAGAGACCCAGTACTTC